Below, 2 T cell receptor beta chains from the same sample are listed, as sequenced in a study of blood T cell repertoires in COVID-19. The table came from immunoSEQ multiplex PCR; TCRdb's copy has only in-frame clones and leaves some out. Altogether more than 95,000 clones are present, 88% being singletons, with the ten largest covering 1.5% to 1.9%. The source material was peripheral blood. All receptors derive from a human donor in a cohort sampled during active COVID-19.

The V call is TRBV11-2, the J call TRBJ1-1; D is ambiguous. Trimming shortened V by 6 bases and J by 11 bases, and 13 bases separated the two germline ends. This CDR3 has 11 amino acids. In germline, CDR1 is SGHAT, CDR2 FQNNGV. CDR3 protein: CASSSSGLAFF. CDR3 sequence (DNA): TGTGCCAGCAGTTCATCAGGTTTGGCTTTCTTT.

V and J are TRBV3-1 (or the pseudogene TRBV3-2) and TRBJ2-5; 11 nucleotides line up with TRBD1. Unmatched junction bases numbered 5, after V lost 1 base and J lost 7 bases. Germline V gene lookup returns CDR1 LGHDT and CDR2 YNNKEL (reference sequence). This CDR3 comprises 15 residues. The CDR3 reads CASSQVGQGVATQYF. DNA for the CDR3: TGTGCCAGCAGCCAAGTGGGACAGGGGGTCGCGACCCAGTACTTC.